Listed here is a single T cell receptor beta chain. Germline V gene lookup returns CDR1 SGDLS and CDR2 YYNGEE. Trimming took 0 bases from V and 7 from J; bases not matched to a gene: 9. The CDR3 is 15 amino acids. This entry comes from a study of graft-versus-host responses after intestinal transplantation. The assay was immunoSEQ multiplex PCR, and TCRdb's table has in-frame clones only and misses some. The sample includes 15,000 to 20,000 clones, roughly 94% seen only once; the top ten take about 0.83%. This clonotype was sampled from a human patient who received an intestinal transplant, so some T cells may come from the graft donor. The sample was PBMCs, taken 23 days after intestinal transplant. V and J are TRBV9 and TRBJ2-7, with TRBD2 matching over 8 bases. CDR3 sequence reads: CASSVGGSGKSEQYF. The CDR3 DNA reads as TGTGCCAGCAGCGTAGGTGGTAGCGGGAAAAGTGAGCAGTACTTC.